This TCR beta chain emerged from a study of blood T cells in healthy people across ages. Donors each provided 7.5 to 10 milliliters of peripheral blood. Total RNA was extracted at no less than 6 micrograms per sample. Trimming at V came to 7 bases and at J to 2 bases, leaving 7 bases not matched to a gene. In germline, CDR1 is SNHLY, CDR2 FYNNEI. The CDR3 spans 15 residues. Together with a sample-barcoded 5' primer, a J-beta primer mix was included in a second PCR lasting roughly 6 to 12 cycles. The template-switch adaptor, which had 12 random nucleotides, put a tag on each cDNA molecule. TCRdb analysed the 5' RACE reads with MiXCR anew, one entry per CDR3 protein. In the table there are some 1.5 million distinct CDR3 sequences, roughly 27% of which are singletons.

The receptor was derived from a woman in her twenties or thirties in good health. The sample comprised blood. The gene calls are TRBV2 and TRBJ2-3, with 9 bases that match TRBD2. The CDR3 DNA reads TGTGCCAGCATCGCCGGGACTAGCTTCACAGATACGCAGTATTTT. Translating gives CASIAGTSFTDTQYF.